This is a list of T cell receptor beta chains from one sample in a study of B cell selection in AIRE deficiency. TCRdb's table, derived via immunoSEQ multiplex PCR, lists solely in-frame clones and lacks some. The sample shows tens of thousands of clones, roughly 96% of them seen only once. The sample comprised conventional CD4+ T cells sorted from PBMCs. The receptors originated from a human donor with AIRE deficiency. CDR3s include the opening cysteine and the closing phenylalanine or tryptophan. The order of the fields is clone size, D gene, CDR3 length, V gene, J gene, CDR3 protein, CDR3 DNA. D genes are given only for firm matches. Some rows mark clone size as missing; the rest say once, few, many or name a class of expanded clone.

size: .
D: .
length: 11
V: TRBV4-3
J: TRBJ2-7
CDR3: CASSRGYEQYF
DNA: TGCGCCAGCAGCCGGGGATACGAGCAGTACTTC

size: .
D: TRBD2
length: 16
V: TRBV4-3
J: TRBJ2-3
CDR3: CASSSGGGRGTDTQYF
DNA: TGCGCCAGCAGCTCGGGCGGGGGGCGCGGGACAGATACGCAGTATTTT

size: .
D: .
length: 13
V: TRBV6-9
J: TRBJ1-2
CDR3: CASSPGTNYGYTF
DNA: TGTGCCAGCAGCCCGGGGACTAACTATGGCTACACCTTC

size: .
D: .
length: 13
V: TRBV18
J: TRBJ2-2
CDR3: CASSPLEGGELFF
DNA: TGTGCCAGCTCACCTCTCGAGGGAGGGGAGCTGTTTTTT

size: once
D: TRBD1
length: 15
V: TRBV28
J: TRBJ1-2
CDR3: CATRGQALWGGGYTF
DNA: TGTGCCACGAGGGGACAGGCCTTATGGGGCGGGGGCTACACCTTC

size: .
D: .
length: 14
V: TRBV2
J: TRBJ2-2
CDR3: CASSTLRDSGELFF
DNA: TGTGCCAGCAGTACCCTCCGGGATTCCGGGGAGCTGTTTTTT

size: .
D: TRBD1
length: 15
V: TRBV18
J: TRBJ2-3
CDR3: CASSPPDRGTDTQYF
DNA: TGTGCCAGCTCCCCCCCGGACAGGGGCACAGATACGCAGTATTTT

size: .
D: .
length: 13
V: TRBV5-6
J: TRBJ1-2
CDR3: CASSLVGGSGYTF
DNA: TGTGCCAGCAGCTTGGTTGGGGGTAGCGGCTACACCTTC

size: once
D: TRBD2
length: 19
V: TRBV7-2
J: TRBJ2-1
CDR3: CASSRATGGGLAGGNEQFF
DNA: TGTGCCAGCAGCCGCGCGACAGGCGGGGGACTAGCGGGAGGTAATGAGCAGTTCTTC

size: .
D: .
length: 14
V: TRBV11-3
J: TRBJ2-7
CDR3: CASSSGPSSYEQYF
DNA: TGTGCCAGCAGCTCGGGACCCTCCTCCTACGAGCAGTACTTC

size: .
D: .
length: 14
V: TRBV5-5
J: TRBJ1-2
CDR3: CASSLKGGNYGYTF
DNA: TGTGCCAGCAGCTTGAAGGGGGGAAACTATGGCTACACCTTC

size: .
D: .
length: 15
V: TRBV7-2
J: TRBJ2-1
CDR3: CASSLTPGLGNEQFF
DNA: TGTGCCAGCAGCTTAACCCCGGGCCTCGGCAATGAGCAGTTCTTC

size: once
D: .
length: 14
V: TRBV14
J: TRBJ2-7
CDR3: CASSHPGKRYEQYF
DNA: TGTGCCAGCAGCCACCCAGGGAAACGGTACGAGCAGTACTTC

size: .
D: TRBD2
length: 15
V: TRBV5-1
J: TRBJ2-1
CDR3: CASSSGLDPYNEQFF
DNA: TGCGCCAGCAGCTCGGGACTAGACCCCTACAATGAGCAGTTCTTC

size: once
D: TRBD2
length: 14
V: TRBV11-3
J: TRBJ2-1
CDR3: CASSFRGRVSEQFF
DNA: TGTGCCAGCAGCTTTCGCGGGAGGGTAAGTGAGCAGTTCTTC

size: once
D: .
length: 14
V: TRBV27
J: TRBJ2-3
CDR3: CASSFSASTDTQYF
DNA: TGTGCCAGCAGTTTTAGTGCTAGCACAGATACGCAGTATTTT

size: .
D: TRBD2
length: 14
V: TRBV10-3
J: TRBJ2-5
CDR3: CATSTSGGQETQYF
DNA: TGTGCCACGAGTACTAGCGGGGGTCAAGAGACCCAGTACTTC

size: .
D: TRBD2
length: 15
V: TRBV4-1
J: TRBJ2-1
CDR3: CASSYLAGVVDEQFF
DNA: TGCGCCAGCAGCTACCTAGCGGGAGTAGTGGATGAGCAGTTCTTC

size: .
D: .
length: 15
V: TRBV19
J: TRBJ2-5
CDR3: CASSIGSLAYETQYF
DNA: TGTGCCAGTAGTATAGGATCGCTAGCATATGAGACCCAGTACTTC

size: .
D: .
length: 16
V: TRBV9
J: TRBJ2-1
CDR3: CASSVGSLQALNEQFF
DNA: TGTGCCAGCAGCGTAGGTTCCCTACAGGCGTTGAATGAGCAGTTCTTC

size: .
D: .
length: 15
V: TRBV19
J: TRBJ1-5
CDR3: CASSIDGDSNQPQHF
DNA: TGTGCCAGTAGTATAGATGGGGATAGCAATCAGCCCCAGCATTTT

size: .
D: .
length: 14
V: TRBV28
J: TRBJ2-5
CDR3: CASSFLGGLETQYF
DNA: TGTGCCAGCAGTTTCTTGGGCGGCTTAGAGACCCAGTACTTC

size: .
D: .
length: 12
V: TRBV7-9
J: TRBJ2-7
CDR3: CASSIRGYEQYF
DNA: TGTGCCAGCAGCATTAGGGGCTACGAGCAGTACTTC

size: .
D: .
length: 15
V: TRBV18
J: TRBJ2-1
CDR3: CASSQLSGKADEQFF
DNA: TGTGCCAGCTCACAACTCTCAGGGAAGGCTGATGAGCAGTTCTTC

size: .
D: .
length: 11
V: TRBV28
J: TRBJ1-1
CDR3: CASSGNTEAFF
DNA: TGTGCCAGCAGTGGGAACACTGAAGCTTTCTTT

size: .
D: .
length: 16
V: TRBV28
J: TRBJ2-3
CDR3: CASSPPGLTSTDTQYF
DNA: TGTGCCAGCAGTCCGCCTGGACTAACTAGCACAGATACGCAGTATTTT

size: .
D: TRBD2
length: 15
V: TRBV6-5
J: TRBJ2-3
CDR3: CASRSSGSRSDTQYF
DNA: TGTGCCAGCAGATCTAGCGGGAGTCGGTCAGATACGCAGTATTTT

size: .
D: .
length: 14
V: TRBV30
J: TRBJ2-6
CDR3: CAWSRMTGANVLTF
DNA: TGTGCCTGGAGCAGAATGACCGGGGCCAACGTCCTGACTTTC

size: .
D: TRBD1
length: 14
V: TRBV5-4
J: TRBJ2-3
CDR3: CASSARQGPDTQYF
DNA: TGTGCCAGCAGCGCGAGACAGGGGCCAGATACGCAGTATTTT

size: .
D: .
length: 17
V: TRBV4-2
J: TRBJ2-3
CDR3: CASSQDVGFGSTDTQYF
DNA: TGTGCCAGCAGCCAAGATGTAGGTTTTGGGAGCACAGATACGCAGTATTTT

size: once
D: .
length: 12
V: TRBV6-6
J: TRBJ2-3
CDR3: CATRAGTDTQYF
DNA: TGTGCCACTAGAGCAGGAACAGATACGCAGTATTTT

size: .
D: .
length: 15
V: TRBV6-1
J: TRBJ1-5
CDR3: CASRMDKIPNQPQHF
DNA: TGTGCCAGCAGGATGGACAAAATACCCAATCAGCCCCAGCATTTT

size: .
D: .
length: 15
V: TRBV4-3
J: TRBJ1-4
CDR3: CASSPHGRVDEKLFF
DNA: TGCGCCAGCAGCCCACACGGGAGAGTTGACGAAAAACTGTTTTTT

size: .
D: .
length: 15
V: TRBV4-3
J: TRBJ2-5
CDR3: CASSQEARHQETQYF
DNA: TGCGCCAGCAGCCAAGAAGCCCGCCACCAAGAGACCCAGTACTTC

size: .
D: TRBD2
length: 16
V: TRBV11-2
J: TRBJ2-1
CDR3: CASSSLAGGPLNEQFF
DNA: TGTGCCAGCAGCTCCTTAGCGGGAGGGCCTCTCAATGAGCAGTTCTTC

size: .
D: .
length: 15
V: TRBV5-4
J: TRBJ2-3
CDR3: CASSLIGGLADTQYF
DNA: TGTGCCAGCAGCTTGATTGGCGGGTTGGCAGATACGCAGTATTTT

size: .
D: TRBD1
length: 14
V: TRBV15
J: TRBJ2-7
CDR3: CATSTWDSEYEQYF
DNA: TGTGCCACCAGCACATGGGACAGTGAGTACGAGCAGTACTTC

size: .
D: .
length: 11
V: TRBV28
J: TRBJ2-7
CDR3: CASSAKYEQYF
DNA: TGTGCCAGCAGTGCAAAATACGAGCAGTACTTC

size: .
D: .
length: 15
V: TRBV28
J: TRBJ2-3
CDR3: CASSLLAASTDTQYF
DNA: TGTGCCAGCAGTTTATTAGCGGCTAGCACAGATACGCAGTATTTT

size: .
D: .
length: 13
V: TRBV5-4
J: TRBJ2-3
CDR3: CASSLDAPDTQYF
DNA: TGTGCCAGCAGCTTGGACGCGCCAGATACGCAGTATTTT

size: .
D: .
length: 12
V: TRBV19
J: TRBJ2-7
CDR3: CASSISGYEQYF
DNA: TGTGCCAGTAGTATCTCGGGGTACGAGCAGTACTTC

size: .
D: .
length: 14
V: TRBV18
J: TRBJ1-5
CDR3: CASSMADSNQPQHF
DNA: TGTGCCAGCTCAATGGCGGATAGCAATCAGCCCCAGCATTTT

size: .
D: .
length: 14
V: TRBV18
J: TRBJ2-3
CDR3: CASSPRASTDTQYF
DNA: TGTGCCAGCTCACCCCGCGCTAGCACAGATACGCAGTATTTT

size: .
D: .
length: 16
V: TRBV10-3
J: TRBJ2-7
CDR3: CAISESYGSFAYEQYF
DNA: TGTGCCATCAGTGAGTCGTATGGGAGCTTTGCTTACGAGCAGTACTTC

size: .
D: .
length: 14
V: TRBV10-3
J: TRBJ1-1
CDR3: CAISEFRENTEAFF
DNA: TGTGCCATCAGTGAGTTCCGGGAAAACACTGAAGCTTTCTTT

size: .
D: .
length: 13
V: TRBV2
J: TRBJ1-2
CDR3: CASSETIFYGYTF
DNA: TGTGCCAGCAGTGAGACCATCTTCTATGGCTACACCTTC

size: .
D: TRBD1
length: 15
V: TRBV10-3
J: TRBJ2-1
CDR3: CAISEKDRGHNEQFF
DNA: TGTGCCATCAGTGAGAAGGACAGGGGGCACAATGAGCAGTTCTTC

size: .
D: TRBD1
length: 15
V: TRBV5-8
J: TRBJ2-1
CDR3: CASSSGTGIRDEQFF
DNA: TGTGCCAGCAGCTCCGGGACAGGTATTCGCGATGAGCAGTTCTTC

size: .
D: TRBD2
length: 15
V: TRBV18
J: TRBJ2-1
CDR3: CASSPAGLAHDEQFF
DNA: TGTGCCAGCTCACCCGCGGGACTAGCACACGATGAGCAGTTCTTC